A single sample is the source of the 20 T cell receptor beta chains below, sequenced in a study of CD8+ T cells in alopecia areata. Extraction and reverse transcription of RNA yielded cDNA as the sequencing template. TCRdb keeps only in-frame clones here, not all; method: immunoSEQ multiplex PCR. The data show approximately 150,000 clones, less than 75% seen once. The material sequenced was CD8+ T cells sorted from blood, taken at week 0. These TCRs come from a human donor with alopecia areata.

This chain joins TRBV9 and TRBJ2-7, with D possibly being TRBD2 (7 bases). Germline V CDR1 and CDR2: SGDLS, YYNGEE. Trimming took 4 bases from V and 2 from J, leaving 22 bases between them. The CDR3 runs to 17 residues. CDR3 DNA sequence: TGTGCCAGCAGCCCAGGGAACGGGCGGGGGCCCACCTACGAGCAGTACTTC. The encoded protein is CASSPGNGRGPTYEQYF.

The V and J genes are TRBV15 and TRBJ1-6; possible D gene TRBD1, 6 bases. This CDR3 has 15 amino acids. V lost 1 base and J 8 bases, leaving 12 bases between the germline ends. CDR1 is LNHNV, CDR2 YYDKDF, per germline (reference sequence). The CDR3 sequence is CATSRGGRGYSPLHF. DNA for the CDR3: TGTGCCACCAGCAGAGGCGGCAGGGGTTATTCACCCCTCCACTTT.

A remark on this clone: Other DNA sequences in the sample encode the same CDR3. V is TRBV13 and J is TRBJ2-2, with a weak D call TRBD1 (6 bases). The CDR3 extends over 13 amino acids. With 4 bases removed from V and 6 bases from J, the gap between germline ends came to 9 bases. Per the germline V gene, CDR1 is PRHDT and CDR2 is FYEKMQ (reference sequence). The CDR3, as DNA: TGTGCCAGCAGCTCGTACAGGGCCGGGGAGCTGTTTTTT. Its translation is CASSSYRAGELFF.

The V gene is TRBV25-1, the J gene TRBJ1-2; D unclear. This CDR3 spans 10 amino acids. Germline-derived CDR1 and CDR2 are MGHDK and SYGVNS. V shed 6 bases and J shed 8 bases, with 7 bases lying between them. CDR3 amino acids: CASREWGYTF. DNA of the CDR3: TGTGCCAGCAGGGAGTGGGGCTACACCTTC.

This clone was seen more than once but under ten times. The chain couples TRBV21-1 to TRBJ1-2; no DNA check was done on the table's D call, TRBD1. TRBV21-1 is a recognized pseudogene. The CDR3 runs to 17 residues. This CDR3 is CASSKAMDREVDYGYTF. Here the CDR3 DNA reads TGTGCCAGCAGCAAAGCGATGGACAGGGAGGTTGACTATGGCTACACCTTC.

This clone was detected only a few times. CDR3 protein: CASSLIDSGTEAFF. DNA of the CDR3: TGTGCCAGCAGTTTAATAGACAGTGGGACTGAAGCTTTCTTT. This chain uses TRBV27 with TRBJ1-1; the D gene is possibly TRBD1 (5 bases). CDR1 is MNHEY and CDR2 is SMNVEV in the germline V gene (reference sequence). This CDR3 contains 14 residues. V was shortened by 2 bases and J by 5 bases, with 12 bases between the two germline ends.

Of note for this clone: Other DNA sequences of this sample code for an identical CDR3. This chain links TRBV6-5 with TRBJ2-7, with 7 bases matching TRBD2. The CDR3 loop spans 12 amino acids. The V gene end was trimmed by 2 bases and the J gene end by 6 bases; junction bases not matched to a gene: 1. Germline V gives CDR1 MNHEY, CDR2 SVGAGI. The CDR3 here is CASSYGGGEQYF. The CDR3 nucleotides read TGTGCCAGCAGTTACGGGGGGGGCGAGCAGTACTTC.

The chain is built from TRBV30 and TRBJ2-2; D gene unclear. Trimming stripped 5 bases from V and 5 bases from J, with 12 bases between. Germline loops: CDR1 GTSNPN, CDR2 SVGIG (reference sequence). The CDR3 length is 13 residues. CDR3 nucleotide sequence: TGTGCCTGGCCCACCGACCGAACCGGGGAGCTGTTTTTT. Its protein is CAWPTDRTGELFF.

The sample holds a few counts of this clone. CDR3 protein: CASSPDFFSSGANVLTF. The DNA for the CDR3 is TGTGCCAGCAGCCCGGACTTTTTCTCATCTGGGGCCAACGTCCTGACTTTC. The genes are TRBV4-2 and TRBJ2-6; D perhaps matches TRBD2 (5 bases). CDR1 and CDR2 (germline): LGHNA, YNFKEQ. The V gene lost 4 bases and the J gene lost 1 base, with 14 bases spanning the gap. The CDR3 sequence is 17 residues long.

This clone has a handful of counts. V is TRBV21-1 and J is TRBJ2-1; the table's D gene call, TRBD2, was not cross checked with the DNA. TRBV21-1 is marked as a pseudogene. The CDR3 is 13 amino acids. Written as DNA, the CDR3 is TGTGCCAGCAGCAAAGGAGAGGGTAATGAGCAGTTCTTC. This encodes CASSKGEGNEQFF.

The rearrangement uses TRBV4-1 and TRBJ2-7; 8 bases are shared with TRBD1. The CDR3 is 15 residues long. The germline V gene encodes CDR1 MGHRA and CDR2 YSYEKL. With 2 bases clipped from V and 3 bases from J, the junction kept 6 bases outside the gene matches. The chain's CDR3 is CASSQFNGQGYEQYF. The CDR3 coding sequence is TGCGCCAGCAGCCAATTTAACGGACAGGGCTACGAGCAGTACTTC.

This sequence joins TRBV29-1 and TRBJ1-5, with no clear D. The CDR3 consists of 14 residues. Trimming took off 1 base at V and 0 bases at J, with 7 bases between the two ends. The germline CDR1 and CDR2 sequences are SQVTM and ANQGSEA. CDR3 protein: CSVEVPNSNQPQHF. CDR3 bases: TGCAGCGTTGAAGTGCCGAATAGCAATCAGCCCCAGCATTTT.

This chain uses TRBV7-9 with TRBJ2-3; D remains ambiguous. Per the germline V gene, CDR1 is SEHNR and CDR2 is FQNEAQ (reference sequence). With 8 bases removed from V and 3 bases from J, the gap between germline ends came to 12 bases. The CDR3 spans 13 residues. CDR3 residues: CASAATFTDTQYF. CDR3 bases: TGTGCCAGCGCGGCTACCTTTACAGATACGCAGTATTTT.

The chain joins TRBV5-1 to TRBJ1-1; no firm D call. There are 13 residues in the CDR3. Germline V CDR1 and CDR2: SGHRS, YFSETQ. The V and J ends lost 4 bases and 11 bases respectively, with 18 bases between them. The CDR3 loop is CASSHDLSPEAFF. Written as DNA, the CDR3 is TGCGCCAGCAGCCACGACCTATCCCCCGAGGCTTTCTTT.

This clone has a single count. This rearrangement joins TRBV27 to TRBJ2-4; D may be TRBD2 (5 bases). Germline V gene data show CDR1 as MNHEY and CDR2 as SMNVEV (reference sequence). The CDR3 is 15 residues long. Trimming took 8 bases from V and 1 from J, leaving 15 bases between them. The chain's CDR3 is CASRPDGMAKNIQYF. The CDR3 region has the DNA TGTGCCAGCCGGCCAGACGGGATGGCCAAAAACATTCAGTACTTC.

The chain is built from TRBV29-1 and TRBJ2-7; 9 bases are shared with TRBD1. CDR1 is SQVTM, CDR2 ANQGSEA, per germline. V trimming: 7 bases; J trimming: 4 bases; junction bases outside the gene matches: 8. The CDR3 totals 13 residues. This chain's CDR3 is CSARDRERYEQYF. Here the CDR3 DNA reads TGCAGCGCTCGGGACAGGGAGAGGTACGAGCAGTACTTC.

The V and J genes are TRBV2 and TRBJ2-2; TRBD1 aligns across 7 bases. The CDR3 is made up of 17 amino acids. Germline CDR1 is SNHLY and CDR2 is FYNNEI. V dropped 8 bases and J dropped 2; count of bases not matched to a gene: 14. The DNA for the CDR3 is TGTGCCAGCGCAGTCTCCGTCAGGGGGTCAAACACCGGGGAGCTGTTTTTT. Encoded protein: CASAVSVRGSNTGELFF.

Concerning this clone: Additional DNA sequences in this sample encode the identical CDR3. The chain couples TRBV29-1 to TRBJ2-7; D is undetermined. The CDR3 spans 12 residues. Per germline, CDR1 SQVTM and CDR2 ANQGSEA. V gave up 3 bases and J gave up 1 base, with 7 bases separating them. As DNA, the CDR3 is TGCAGCGTTGAGGTGGGTTCCTACGAGCAGTACTTC. It encodes CSVEVGSYEQYF.

The V and J genes are TRBV9 and TRBJ2-5; D possibly corresponds to TRBD1 (5 bases). Trimming shortened V by 3 bases and J by 3 bases, and 12 bases separated the two germline ends. The CDR3 extends over 14 amino acids. CDR1 is SGDLS and CDR2 is YYNGEE in the germline V gene. CDR3 coding DNA: TGTGCCAGCAGCGGTGTGGGCAGGGAAGAGACCCAGTACTTC. Translation gives CASSGVGREETQYF.

The chain links TRBV29-1 to TRBJ2-7; possibly TRBD1 for D (5 bases). CDR1 and CDR2 (germline): SQVTM, ANQGSEA. Deletions cut 3 bases from V and 5 bases from J, with 14 bases between. The CDR3 has 13 amino acids. The CDR3 loop is CSVEVRASNEQYF. In DNA, the CDR3 is TGCAGCGTTGAGGTCAGGGCTTCCAACGAGCAGTACTTC.